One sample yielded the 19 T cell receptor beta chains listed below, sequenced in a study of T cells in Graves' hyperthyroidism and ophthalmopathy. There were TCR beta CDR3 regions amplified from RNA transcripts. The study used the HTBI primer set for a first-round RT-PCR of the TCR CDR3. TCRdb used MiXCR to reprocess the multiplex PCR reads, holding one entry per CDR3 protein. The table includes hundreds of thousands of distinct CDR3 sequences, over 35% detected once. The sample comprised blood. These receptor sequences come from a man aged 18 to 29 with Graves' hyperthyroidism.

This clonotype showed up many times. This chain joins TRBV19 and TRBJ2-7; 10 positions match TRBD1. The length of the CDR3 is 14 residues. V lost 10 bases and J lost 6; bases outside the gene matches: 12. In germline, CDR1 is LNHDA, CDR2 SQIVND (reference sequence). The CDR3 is CATQGGQGRIEQYF. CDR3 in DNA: TGTGCCACCCAAGGGGGACAGGGGCGAATCGAGCAGTACTTC.

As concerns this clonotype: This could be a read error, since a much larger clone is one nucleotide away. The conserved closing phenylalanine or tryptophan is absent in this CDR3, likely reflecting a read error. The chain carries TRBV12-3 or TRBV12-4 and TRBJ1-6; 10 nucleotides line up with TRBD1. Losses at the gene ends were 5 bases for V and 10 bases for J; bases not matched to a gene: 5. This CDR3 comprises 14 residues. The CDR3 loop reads CASSRRDRGSPLHL. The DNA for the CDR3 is TGTGCCAGCAGTCGCCGGGACAGGGGATCACCCCTCCACCTT.

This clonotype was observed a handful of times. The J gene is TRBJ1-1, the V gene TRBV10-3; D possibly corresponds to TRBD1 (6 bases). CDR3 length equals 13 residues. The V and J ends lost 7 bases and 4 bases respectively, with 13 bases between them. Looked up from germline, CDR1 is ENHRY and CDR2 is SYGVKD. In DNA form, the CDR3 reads TGTGCCATCAAGCGCCAAGGGGGCACTGAAGCTTTCTTT. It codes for CAIKRQGGTEAFF.

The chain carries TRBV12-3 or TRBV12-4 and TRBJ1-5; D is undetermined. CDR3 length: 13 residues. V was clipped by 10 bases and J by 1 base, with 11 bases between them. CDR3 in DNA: TGTGCCATCCCGAGGGAGAGCAATCAGCCCCAGCATTTT. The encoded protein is CAIPRESNQPQHF.

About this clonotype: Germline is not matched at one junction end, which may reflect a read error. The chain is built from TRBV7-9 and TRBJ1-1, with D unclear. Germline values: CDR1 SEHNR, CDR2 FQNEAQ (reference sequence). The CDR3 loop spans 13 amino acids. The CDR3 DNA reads TGCGCCAGCAGCCAAGAACGCGACCTTGAAGATTTCTTT. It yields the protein CASSQERDLEDFF.

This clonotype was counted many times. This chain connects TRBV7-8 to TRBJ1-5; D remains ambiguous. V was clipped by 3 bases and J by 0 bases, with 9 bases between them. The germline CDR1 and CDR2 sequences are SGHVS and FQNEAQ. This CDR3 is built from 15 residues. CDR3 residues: CASSLTEYSNQPQHF. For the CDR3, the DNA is TGTGCCAGCAGCTTGACCGAGTATAGCAATCAGCCCCAGCATTTT.

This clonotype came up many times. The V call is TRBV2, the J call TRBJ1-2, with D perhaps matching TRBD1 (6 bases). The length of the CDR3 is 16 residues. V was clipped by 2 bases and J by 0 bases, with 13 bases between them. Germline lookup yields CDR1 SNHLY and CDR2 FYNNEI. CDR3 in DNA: TGTGCCAGCAGTGAAATGGGGACACAATCTAACTATGGCTACACCTTC. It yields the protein CASSEMGTQSNYGYTF. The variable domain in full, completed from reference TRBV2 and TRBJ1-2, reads EPEVTQTPSHQVTQMGQEVILRCVPISNHLYFYWYRQILGQKVEFLVSFYNNEISEKSEIFDDQFSVERPDGSNFTLKIRSTKLEDSAMYFCASSEMGTQSNYGYTFGSGTRLTVV.

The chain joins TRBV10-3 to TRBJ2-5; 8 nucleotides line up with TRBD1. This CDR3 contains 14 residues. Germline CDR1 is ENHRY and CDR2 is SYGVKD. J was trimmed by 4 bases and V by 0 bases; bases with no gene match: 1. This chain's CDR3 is CAISESGQGETQYF. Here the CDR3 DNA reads TGTGCCATCAGTGAGTCTGGACAGGGAGAGACCCAGTACTTC.

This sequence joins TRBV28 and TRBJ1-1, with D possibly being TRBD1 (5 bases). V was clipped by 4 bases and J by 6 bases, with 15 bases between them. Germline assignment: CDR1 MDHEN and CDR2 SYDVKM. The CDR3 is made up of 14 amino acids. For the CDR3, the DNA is TGTGCCAGCAGTTCCCTAGGGACCCTTCCTGAAGCTTTCTTT. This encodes CASSSLGTLPEAFF.

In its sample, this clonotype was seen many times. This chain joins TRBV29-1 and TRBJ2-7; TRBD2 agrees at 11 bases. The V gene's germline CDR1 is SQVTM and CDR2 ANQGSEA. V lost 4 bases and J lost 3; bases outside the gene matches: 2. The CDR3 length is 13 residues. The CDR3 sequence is CSVGTSGSYEQYF. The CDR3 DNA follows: TGCAGCGTTGGAACTAGCGGGAGCTACGAGCAGTACTTC.

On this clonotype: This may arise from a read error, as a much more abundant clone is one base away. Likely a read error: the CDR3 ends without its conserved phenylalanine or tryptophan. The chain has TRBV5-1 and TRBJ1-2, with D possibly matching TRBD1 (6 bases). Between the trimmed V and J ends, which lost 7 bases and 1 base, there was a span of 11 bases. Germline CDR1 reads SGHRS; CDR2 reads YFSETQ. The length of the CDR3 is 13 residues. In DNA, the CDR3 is TGCGCCAGCGGTGGGGGCGTTAACTATGGCTACACCTCC. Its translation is CASGGGVNYGYTS.

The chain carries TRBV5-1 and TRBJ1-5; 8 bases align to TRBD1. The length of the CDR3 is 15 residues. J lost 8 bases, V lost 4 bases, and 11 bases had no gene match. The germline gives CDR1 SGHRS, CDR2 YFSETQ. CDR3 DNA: TGCGCCAGCAGCCAAGAGGTTACAGGGGGGGAGCCCCAGCATTTT. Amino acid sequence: CASSQEVTGGEPQHF.

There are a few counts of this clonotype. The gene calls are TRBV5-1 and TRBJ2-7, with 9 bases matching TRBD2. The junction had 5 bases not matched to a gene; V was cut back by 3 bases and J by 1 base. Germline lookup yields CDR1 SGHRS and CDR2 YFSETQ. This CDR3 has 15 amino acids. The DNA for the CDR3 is TGCGCCAGCAGCTATTTAGCGGGAGATTCCTACGAGCAGTACTTC. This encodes CASSYLAGDSYEQYF.

The CDR3 protein is CASSQRNSGRETQYF. The DNA for the CDR3 is TGCGCCAGCAGCCAAAGAAACAGCGGGAGGGAGACCCAGTACTTC. V is TRBV4-1 and J is TRBJ2-5; 9 nucleotides align to TRBD2. V shed 2 bases and J 5 bases; nucleotides not matched to a gene: 6. Germline loops: CDR1 MGHRA, CDR2 YSYEKL. The CDR3 has 15 residues.

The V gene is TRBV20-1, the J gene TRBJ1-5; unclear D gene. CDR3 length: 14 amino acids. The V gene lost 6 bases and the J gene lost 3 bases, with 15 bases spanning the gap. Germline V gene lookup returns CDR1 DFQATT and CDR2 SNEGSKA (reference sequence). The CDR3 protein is CSASQLTANQPQHF. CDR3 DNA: TGCAGTGCCAGCCAACTTACGGCCAATCAGCCCCAGCATTTT.

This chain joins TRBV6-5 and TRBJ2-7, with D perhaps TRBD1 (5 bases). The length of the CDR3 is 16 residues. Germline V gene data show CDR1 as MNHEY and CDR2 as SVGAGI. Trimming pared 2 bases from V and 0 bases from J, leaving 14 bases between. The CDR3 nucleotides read TGTGCCAGCAGTTACGGTCGTCCAAGGGGCTCCTACGAGCAGTACTTC. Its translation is CASSYGRPRGSYEQYF.

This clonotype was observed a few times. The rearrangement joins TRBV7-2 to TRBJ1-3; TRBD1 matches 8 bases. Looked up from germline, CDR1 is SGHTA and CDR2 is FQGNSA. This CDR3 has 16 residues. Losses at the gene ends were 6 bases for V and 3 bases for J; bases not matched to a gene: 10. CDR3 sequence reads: CASSTVDRGIGNTIYF. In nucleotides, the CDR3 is TGTGCCAGCAGTACCGTAGACAGGGGAATTGGAAACACCATATATTTT.

The chain's CDR3 is CSASALGVGNSPLHF. CDR3 sequence (DNA): TGCAGTGCTAGCGCCCTCGGGGTGGGGAATTCACCCCTCCACTTT. The rearrangement links TRBV20-1 to TRBJ1-6; D uncertain. The CDR3 covers 15 residues. Germline loops: CDR1 DFQATT, CDR2 SNEGSKA (reference sequence). Trimming left V 3 bases short and J 7 bases short, with 16 bases between.

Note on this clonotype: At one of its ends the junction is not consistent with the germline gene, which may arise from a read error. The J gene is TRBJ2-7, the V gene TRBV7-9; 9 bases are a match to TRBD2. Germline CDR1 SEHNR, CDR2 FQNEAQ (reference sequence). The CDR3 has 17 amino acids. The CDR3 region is CASSQGGAGGLSYEQYF. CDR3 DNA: TGCGCCAGCAGCCAAGGAGGAGCGGGAGGCCTCTCCTACGAGCAGTACTTC.